These T cell receptor beta chains were read from a single sample in a study of T cell changes during pregnancy in multiple sclerosis. Profiled with immunoSEQ multiplex PCR; TCRdb holds only in-frame clones, not every one. The sample records roughly 47,000 clones, 85% to 90% being singletons. The specimen comprised CD8+ T cells from peripheral blood mononuclear cells, sampled in the second trimester of pregnancy. These receptors all stem from a female donor with multiple sclerosis, enrolled in a pregnancy study. CDR3s include the opening cysteine and the closing phenylalanine or tryptophan. A D gene is named only where the DNA matches it firmly. Only part of the rows carry a size: once, few, many, or a class if the clone is expanded.

clone size: -
J gene: TRBJ1-2
D gene: -
V gene: TRBV5-4
CDR3 DNA: TGTGCCAGCAGCTCGTTGGCAGGGGCTCGAGGAAACTATGGCTACACCTTC
CDR3 protein: CASSSLAGARGNYGYTF

clone size: -
J gene: TRBJ1-1
D gene: -
V gene: TRBV21-1
CDR3 DNA: TGTGCCAGCAGCAAATCCCAAGGACAGGGCGGCACTGAAGCTTTCTTT
CDR3 protein: CASSKSQGQGGTEAFF

clone size: -
J gene: TRBJ1-4
D gene: TRBD1
V gene: TRBV7-8
CDR3 DNA: TGTGCCAGCAGCGCCGACCCAGGGGGGAGTGAAAAACTGTTTTTT
CDR3 protein: CASSADPGGSEKLFF

clone size: -
J gene: TRBJ2-7
D gene: -
V gene: TRBV23-1
CDR3 DNA: TGCGCCAGCAGTCAAAAATCCCCCGGGAGCACCGACGAATACGAGCAGTACTTC
CDR3 protein: CASSQKSPGSTDEYEQYF

clone size: -
J gene: TRBJ2-7
D gene: -
V gene: TRBV5-6
CDR3 DNA: TGTGCCAGCAGCTCGGGGATCGGGGACGAGCAGTACTTC
CDR3 protein: CASSSGIGDEQYF

clone size: -
J gene: TRBJ2-1
D gene: TRBD2
V gene: TRBV11-2
CDR3 DNA: TGTGCCAGCACTGGCGGGGGTGTCGCCTACAATGAGCAGTTCTTC
CDR3 protein: CASTGGGVAYNEQFF

clone size: once
J gene: TRBJ2-2
D gene: -
V gene: TRBV30
CDR3 DNA: TGTGCCTGGAGTGTACAGGGTACCACCGGGGAGCTGTTTTTT
CDR3 protein: CAWSVQGTTGELFF

clone size: -
J gene: TRBJ2-1
D gene: -
V gene: TRBV9
CDR3 DNA: TGTGCCAGCAGCCCCCCCTCAGGCTACAATGAGCAGTTCTTC
CDR3 protein: CASSPPSGYNEQFF

clone size: -
J gene: TRBJ1-1
D gene: -
V gene: TRBV7-9
CDR3 DNA: TGTGCCAGCAGCCAGGGGCCGGGTAGGGACACTGAAGCTTTCTTT
CDR3 protein: CASSQGPGRDTEAFF

clone size: few
J gene: TRBJ2-5
D gene: -
V gene: TRBV6-1
CDR3 DNA: TGTGCCAGCAGTGAATTGGCGGGGGCGTCGGAGACCCAGTACTTC
CDR3 protein: CASSELAGASETQYF

clone size: -
J gene: TRBJ1-5
D gene: -
V gene: TRBV5-6
CDR3 DNA: TGTGCCAGCAGCACCAACAGGGATAGCAATCAGCCCCAGCATTTT
CDR3 protein: CASSTNRDSNQPQHF

clone size: -
J gene: TRBJ2-7
D gene: TRBD2
V gene: TRBV29-1
CDR3 DNA: TGCAGCGTTGAATACCACGGGGGGGCGCGATACGAGCAGTACTTC
CDR3 protein: CSVEYHGGARYEQYF

clone size: -
J gene: TRBJ2-3
D gene: TRBD2
V gene: TRBV2
CDR3 DNA: TGTGCCAGCAGTGGGTTGGCTAGCGGGGCCCTAATGGGAGATACGCAGTATTTT
CDR3 protein: CASSGLASGALMGDTQYF